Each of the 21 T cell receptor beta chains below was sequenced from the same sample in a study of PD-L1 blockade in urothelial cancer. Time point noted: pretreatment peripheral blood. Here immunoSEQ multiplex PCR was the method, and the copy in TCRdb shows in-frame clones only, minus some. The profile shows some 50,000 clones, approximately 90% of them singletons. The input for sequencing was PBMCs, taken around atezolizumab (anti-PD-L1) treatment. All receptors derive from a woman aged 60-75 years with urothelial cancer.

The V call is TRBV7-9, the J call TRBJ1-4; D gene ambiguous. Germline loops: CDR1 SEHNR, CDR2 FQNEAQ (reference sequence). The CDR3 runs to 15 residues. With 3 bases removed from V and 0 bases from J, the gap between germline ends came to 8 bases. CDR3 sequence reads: CASSLVGATNEKLFF. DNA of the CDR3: TGTGCCAGCAGCTTGGTGGGCGCAACTAATGAAAAACTGTTTTTT.

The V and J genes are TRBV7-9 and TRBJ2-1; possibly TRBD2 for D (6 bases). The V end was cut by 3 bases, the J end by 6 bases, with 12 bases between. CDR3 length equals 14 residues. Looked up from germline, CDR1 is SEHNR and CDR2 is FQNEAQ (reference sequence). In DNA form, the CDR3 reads TGTGCCAGCAGCTTGCGGACTAACCTCAATGAGCAGTTCTTC. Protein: CASSLRTNLNEQFF.

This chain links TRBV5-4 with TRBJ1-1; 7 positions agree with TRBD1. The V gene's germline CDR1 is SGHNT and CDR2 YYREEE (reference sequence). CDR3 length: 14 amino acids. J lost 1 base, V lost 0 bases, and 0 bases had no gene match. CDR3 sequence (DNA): TGTGCCAGCAGCTTGGACAGGGGGAACACTGAAGCTTTCTTT. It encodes CASSLDRGNTEAFF.

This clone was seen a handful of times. The CDR3 spells CACRRLRDRGPYEQYF. The CDR3 DNA follows: TGTGCCTGCCGTAGGTTGAGGGACAGGGGACCCTACGAGCAGTACTTC. The rearrangement uses TRBV27 and TRBJ2-7, with TRBD1 matching over 10 bases. V trimming: 11 bases; J trimming: 2 bases; junction bases outside the gene matches: 15. Germline assignment: CDR1 MNHEY and CDR2 SMNVEV (reference sequence). The CDR3 sequence is 16 residues long.

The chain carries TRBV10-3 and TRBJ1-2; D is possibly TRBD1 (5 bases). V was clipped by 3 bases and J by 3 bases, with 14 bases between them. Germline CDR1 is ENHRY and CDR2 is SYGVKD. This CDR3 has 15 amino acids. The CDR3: CAISESERQHYGYTF. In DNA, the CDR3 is TGTGCCATCAGTGAATCGGAGAGACAGCACTATGGCTACACCTTC.

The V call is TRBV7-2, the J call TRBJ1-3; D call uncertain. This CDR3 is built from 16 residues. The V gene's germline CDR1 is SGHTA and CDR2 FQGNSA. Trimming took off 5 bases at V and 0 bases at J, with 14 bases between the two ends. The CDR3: CASSPSPGNSGNTIYF. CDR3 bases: TGTGCCAGCAGCCCTTCCCCGGGGAACTCTGGAAACACCATATATTTT.

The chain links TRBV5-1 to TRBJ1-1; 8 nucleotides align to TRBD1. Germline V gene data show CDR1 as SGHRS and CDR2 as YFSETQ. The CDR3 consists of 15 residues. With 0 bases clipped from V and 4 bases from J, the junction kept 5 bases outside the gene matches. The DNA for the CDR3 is TGCGCCAGCAGCTTGGCAGGGGGCGTGCGCACTGAAGCTTTCTTT. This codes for CASSLAGGVRTEAFF.

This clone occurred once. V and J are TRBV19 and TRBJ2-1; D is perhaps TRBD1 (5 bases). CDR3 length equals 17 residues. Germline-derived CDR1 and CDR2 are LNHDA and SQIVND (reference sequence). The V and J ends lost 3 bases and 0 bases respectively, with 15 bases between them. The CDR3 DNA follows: TGTGCCAGTAGTATCAAGGGGCAGAGCAGCTCCTACAATGAGCAGTTCTTC. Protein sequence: CASSIKGQSSSYNEQFF. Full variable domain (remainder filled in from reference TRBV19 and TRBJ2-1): DGGITQSPKYLFRKEGQNVTLSCEQNLNHDAMYWYRQDPGQGLRLIYYSQIVNDFQKGDIAEGYSVSREKKESFPLTVTSAQKNPTAFYLCASSIKGQSSSYNEQFFGPGTRLTVL.

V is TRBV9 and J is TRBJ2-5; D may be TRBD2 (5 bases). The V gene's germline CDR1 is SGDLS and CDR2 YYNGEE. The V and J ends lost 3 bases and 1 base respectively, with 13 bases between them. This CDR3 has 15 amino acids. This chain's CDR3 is CASSAGRGSQETQYF. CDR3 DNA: TGTGCCAGCAGCGCGGGGAGAGGCAGCCAAGAGACCCAGTACTTC.

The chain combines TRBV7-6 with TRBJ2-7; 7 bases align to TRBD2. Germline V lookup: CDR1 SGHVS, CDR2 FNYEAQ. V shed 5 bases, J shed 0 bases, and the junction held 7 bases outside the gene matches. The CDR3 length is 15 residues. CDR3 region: CASSPRTGGSYEQYF. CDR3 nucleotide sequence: TGTGCCAGCAGCCCTCGGACGGGGGGCTCCTACGAGCAGTACTTC.

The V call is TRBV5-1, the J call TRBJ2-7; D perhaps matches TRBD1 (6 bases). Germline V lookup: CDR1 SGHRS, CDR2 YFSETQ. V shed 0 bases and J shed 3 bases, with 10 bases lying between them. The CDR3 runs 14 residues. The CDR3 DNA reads TGCGCCAGCAGCTTGGACAGGGATTTCTACGAGCAGTACTTC. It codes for CASSLDRDFYEQYF.

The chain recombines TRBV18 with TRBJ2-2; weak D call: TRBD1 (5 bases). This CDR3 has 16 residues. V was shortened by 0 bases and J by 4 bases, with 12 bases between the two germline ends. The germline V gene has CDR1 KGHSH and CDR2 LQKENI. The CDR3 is CASSPPVLGLTGELFF. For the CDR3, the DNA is TGTGCCAGCTCACCACCGGTGTTGGGGCTCACCGGGGAGCTGTTTTTT.

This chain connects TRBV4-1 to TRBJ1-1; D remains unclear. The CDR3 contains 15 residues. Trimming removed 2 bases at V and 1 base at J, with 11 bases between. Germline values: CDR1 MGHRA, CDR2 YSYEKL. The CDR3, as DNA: TGCGCCAGCAGCCAATCAGCCGGGAAGAACACTGAAGCTTTCTTT. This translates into CASSQSAGKNTEAFF.

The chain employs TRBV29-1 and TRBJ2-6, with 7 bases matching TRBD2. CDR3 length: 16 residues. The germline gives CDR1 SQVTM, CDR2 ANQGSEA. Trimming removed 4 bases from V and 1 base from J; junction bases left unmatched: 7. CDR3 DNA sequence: TGCAGCGTTGTTGGCGGGAGTGAATCTGGGGCCAACGTCCTGACTTTC. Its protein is CSVVGGSESGANVLTF.

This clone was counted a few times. DNA for the CDR3: TGTGCCAGCAGCGTAGAGGGAGCGGACCATAGCACAGATACGCAGTATTTT. Its protein product is CASSVEGADHSTDTQYF. V usage is TRBV9 and J usage is TRBJ2-3, with a possible D match to TRBD2 (5 bases). Germline V gene sequence: CDR1 SGDLS, CDR2 YYNGEE. Deletions cut 0 bases from V and 0 bases from J, with 14 bases between. The CDR3 is 17 amino acids.

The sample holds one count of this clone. This CDR3 reads CASSPWGASGIRAYEQYF. Here the CDR3 DNA reads TGTGCCAGCAGCCCCTGGGGCGCTAGCGGGATACGCGCCTACGAGCAGTACTTC. The chain combines TRBV5-4 with TRBJ2-7; 9 nucleotides match TRBD2. The CDR3 runs to 18 residues. Trimming at V came to 4 bases and at J to 2 bases, leaving 16 bases not matched to a gene. CDR1 is SGHNT and CDR2 is YYREEE in the germline V gene (reference sequence).

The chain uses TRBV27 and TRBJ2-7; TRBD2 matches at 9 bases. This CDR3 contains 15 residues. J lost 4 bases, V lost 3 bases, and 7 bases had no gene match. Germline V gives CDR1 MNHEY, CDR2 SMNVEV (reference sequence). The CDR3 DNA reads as TGTGCCAGCAGTTTTTCTCTAGCGGGACTTTACGAGCAGTACTTC. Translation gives CASSFSLAGLYEQYF.

The CDR3 loop is CASSFSGTNEKLFF. Here the CDR3 DNA reads TGCGCCAGCAGCTTTTCGGGGACTAATGAAAAACTGTTTTTT. This chain joins TRBV4-1 and TRBJ1-4; D remains unclear. The CDR3 contains 14 residues. The germline V gene has CDR1 MGHRA and CDR2 YSYEKL. The V end was cut by 5 bases, the J end by 2 bases, with 9 bases between.

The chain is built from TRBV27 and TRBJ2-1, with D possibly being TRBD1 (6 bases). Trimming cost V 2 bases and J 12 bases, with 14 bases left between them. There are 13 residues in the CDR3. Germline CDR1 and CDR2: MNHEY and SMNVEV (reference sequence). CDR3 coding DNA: TGTGCCAGCAGTTTAATCCAGGGGTCCAGGCAGTTCTTC. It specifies CASSLIQGSRQFF.

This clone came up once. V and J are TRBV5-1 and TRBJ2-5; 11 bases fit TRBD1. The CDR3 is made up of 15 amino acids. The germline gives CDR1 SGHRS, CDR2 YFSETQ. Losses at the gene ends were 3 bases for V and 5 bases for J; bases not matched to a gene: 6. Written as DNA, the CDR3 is TGCGCCAGCAGCTCCGGACAGGGGGCGCAGGAGACCCAGTACTTC. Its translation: CASSSGQGAQETQYF. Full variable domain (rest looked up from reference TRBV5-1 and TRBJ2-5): KAGVTQTPRYLIKTRGQQVTLSCSPISGHRSVSWYQQTPGQGLQFLFEYFSETQRNKGNFPGRFSGRQFSNSRSEMNVSTLELGDSALYLCASSSGQGAQETQYFGPGTRLLVL.

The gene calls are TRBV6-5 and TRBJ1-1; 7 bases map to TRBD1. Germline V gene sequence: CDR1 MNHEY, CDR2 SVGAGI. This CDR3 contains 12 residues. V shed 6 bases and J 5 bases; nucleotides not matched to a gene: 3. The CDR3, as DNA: TGTGCCAGCAGCATCAGGGGGACTGAAGCTTTCTTT. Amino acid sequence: CASSIRGTEAFF.